This T cell receptor beta chain was captured in a study of CD8 T cells in Susac syndrome. Only one count was recorded for this clonotype. Germline V lookup: CDR1 ENHRY, CDR2 SYGVKD. Trimming cost V 7 bases and J 7 bases, with 13 bases left between them. This CDR3 has 13 residues. RNA was extracted with the RNeasy kit, and a quantity of about 0.45 to 1 ug was reverse transcribed using random hexamers. TCRdb processed the immunoSEQ multiplex PCR reads anew with MiXCR; each CDR3 protein has one entry. The top ten clones hold less than 0.2% of a sample with fewer than 350,000 distinct CDR3 sequences, about 88% of them seen once.

The source material was CD8+ T cells from PBMCs. J is TRBJ1-4 and V is TRBV10-3; weak D call: TRBD1 (5 bases). This TCR came from a human donor with multiple sclerosis. CDR3 sequence reads: CAITSPGAEKLFF. CDR3 sequence (DNA): TGTGCCATCACAAGCCCTGGGGCTGAAAAACTGTTTTTT.